Following are 23 T cell receptor beta chains from one sample sequenced in a study of shared clonotypes between healthy human individuals. Using immunoSEQ multiplex PCR, the repertoire was profiled, and TCRdb retains in-frame clones only, with some absent. The table has about 2,500,000 clones, around 94% seen once; the top ten hold 0.11% to 0.15%. The specimen was naive CD4+ T cells sorted from blood. Subset indicated: CD45RA+ positively selected. Source of these receptors: a young man in good health.

In this sample, this clone turned up once. The chain employs TRBV6-1 and TRBJ1-5; no definite D call. Between the trimmed V and J ends, which lost 7 bases and 7 bases, there was a span of 11 bases. The length of the CDR3 is 12 residues. The germline V gene encodes CDR1 MNHNS and CDR2 SASEGT. The chain's CDR3 is CASKQQVQPQHF. CDR3 sequence (DNA): TGTGCCAGCAAACAGCAAGTCCAGCCCCAGCATTTT.

About this clone itself: One junction end disagrees with the germline gene, perhaps due to a read error. J is TRBJ2-1 and V is TRBV10-3, with D perhaps matching TRBD2 (5 bases). The length of the CDR3 is 9 residues. Germline V gene sequence: CDR1 ENHRY, CDR2 SYGVKD. In DNA form, the CDR3 reads TGTGCCATCAGTGGTTGCGGGCTCTTC. Amino acid sequence: CAISGCGLF.

The chain combines TRBV4-2 with TRBJ2-7; TRBD2 agrees at 10 bases. V gave up 0 bases and J gave up 0 bases; unmatched junction bases: 11. The V gene's germline CDR1 is LGHNA and CDR2 YNFKEQ. The CDR3 totals 19 residues. The CDR3 spells CASSQDGLAGGPPSYEQYF. CDR3 in DNA: TGTGCCAGCAGCCAAGATGGGTTAGCGGGGGGACCACCCTCCTACGAGCAGTACTTC.

This clone appeared a few times. This chain links TRBV4-1 with TRBJ1-5, with D unclear. Looked up from germline, CDR1 is MGHRA and CDR2 is YSYEKL. CDR3 length: 15 residues. The V and J ends lost 0 bases and 7 bases respectively, with 13 bases between them. CDR3: CASSQDRQAVQPQHF. As DNA, the CDR3 is TGCGCCAGCAGCCAAGATCGTCAGGCCGTCCAGCCCCAGCATTTT.

This clone came up once. This chain links TRBV28 with TRBJ2-4, with unresolved D. The CDR3 totals 15 residues. The germline V gene has CDR1 MDHEN and CDR2 SYDVKM. Trimming stripped 1 base from V and 2 bases from J, with 9 bases between. CDR3 DNA sequence: TGTGCCAGCAGTTTATCGCAGAGCCCCAAAAACATTCAGTACTTC. The encoded protein is CASSLSQSPKNIQYF.

J is TRBJ1-2 and V is TRBV2, with D possibly TRBD1 on 6 matching bases. This CDR3 has 13 residues. Germline CDR1 is SNHLY and CDR2 is FYNNEI. V was pared by 5 bases and J by 0 bases, with 7 bases between. CDR3 in amino acids: CASSTGSNYGYTF. The CDR3 DNA is TGTGCCAGCAGTACAGGGTCTAACTATGGCTACACCTTC.

The chain recombines TRBV5-6 with TRBJ2-7; 8 positions match TRBD1. The CDR3 has 13 amino acids. V was clipped by 4 bases and J by 5 bases; unmatched bases: 5. CDR1 is SGHDT, CDR2 YYEEEE, per germline. CDR3 in amino acids: CASSLDRVNEQYF. Written as DNA, the CDR3 is TGTGCCAGCAGCCTGGACAGGGTCAACGAGCAGTACTTC.

This clone was seen a few times. The chain carries TRBV19 and TRBJ1-5, with D maybe TRBD1 (5 bases). V was trimmed by 11 bases and J by 5 bases, leaving 7 bases between them. CDR3 length: 10 amino acids. Per the germline V gene, CDR1 is LNHDA and CDR2 is SQIVND (reference sequence). CDR3 coding DNA: TGTGCCGGGGGTTATCAGCCCCAGCATTTT. This encodes CAGGYQPQHF.

The rearrangement links TRBV10-3 to TRBJ1-3; D is unclear. CDR1 ENHRY and CDR2 SYGVKD come from the germline V gene. Trimming took off 6 bases at V and 2 bases at J, with 8 bases between the two ends. This CDR3 is built from 13 residues. The CDR3 DNA follows: TGTGCCATCAGCCCAAGCGCTGGAAACACCATATATTTT. It translates to CAISPSAGNTIYF.

The chain employs TRBV19 and TRBJ1-3; D is undetermined. V lost 6 bases and J 1 base, leaving 7 bases between the germline ends. This CDR3 comprises 13 residues. In germline, CDR1 is LNHDA, CDR2 SQIVND (reference sequence). The chain's CDR3 is CASSEWSGNTIYF. The CDR3 DNA reads as TGTGCCAGTAGCGAGTGGTCTGGAAACACCATATATTTT.

This chain connects TRBV30 to TRBJ1-5; D gene unclear. Germline V gives CDR1 GTSNPN, CDR2 SVGIG (reference sequence). CDR3 size: 14 residues. V was trimmed by 3 bases and J by 7 bases, leaving 16 bases between them. Here the CDR3 DNA reads TGTGCCTGGAGCCACGGAGAGGGCCGCCAGCCCCAGCATTTT. Its translation is CAWSHGEGRQPQHF.

The chain has TRBV19 and TRBJ1-5; D perhaps matches TRBD1 (5 bases). Germline assignment: CDR1 LNHDA and CDR2 SQIVND (reference sequence). The CDR3 totals 19 residues. The V gene lost 6 bases and the J gene lost 6 bases, with 30 bases spanning the gap. The CDR3 loop is CASRSRPGKHPNSGQPQHF. The CDR3 DNA reads as TGTGCCAGTAGGTCCCGACCAGGGAAGCACCCCAACTCAGGTCAGCCCCAGCATTTT.

The CDR3 DNA reads TGTGCCAGCAGCTTGAGGCTAGCACAGGCCTACGAGCAGTACTTC. Translated, it gives CASSLRLAQAYEQYF. The rearrangement joins TRBV5-6 to TRBJ2-7, with D perhaps assigned TRBD1 or TRBD2 (5 bases each). Germline V gene sequence: CDR1 SGHDT, CDR2 YYEEEE. The V gene lost 1 base and the J gene lost 2 bases, with 13 bases spanning the gap. CDR3 length: 15 residues. Combining the CDR3 with reference TRBV5-6 and TRBJ2-7 gives the whole variable domain DAGVTQSPTHLIKTRGQQVTLRCSPKSGHDTVSWYQQALGQGPQFIFQYYEEEERQRGNFPDRFSGHQFPNYSSELNVNALLLGDSALYLCASSLRLAQAYEQYFGPGTRLTVT.

This chain joins TRBV9 and TRBJ1-3, with 11 bases that match TRBD1. Germline CDR1 and CDR2: SGDLS and YYNGEE. V lost 4 bases to trimming and J lost 2 bases; unmatched junction nucleotides: 5. The CDR3 consists of 16 residues. The DNA for the CDR3 is TGTGCCAGCAGCCCCGGACAGGGGGCGGCTGGAAACACCATATATTTT. Encoded protein: CASSPGQGAAGNTIYF. The variable domain in full, with the rest retrieved from reference TRBV9 and TRBJ1-3, is DSGVTQTPKHLITATGQRVTLRCSPRSGDLSVYWYQQSLDQGLQFLIQYYNGEERAKGNILERFSAQQFPDLHSELNLSSLELGDSALYFCASSPGQGAAGNTIYFGEGSWLTVV.

The chain joins TRBV7-3 to TRBJ2-3; a weak D match, TRBD1 (7 bases). Germline CDR1 and CDR2: SGHTA and FQGTGA. The CDR3 sequence is 18 residues long. V was pared by 2 bases and J by 3 bases, with 21 bases between. Written as DNA, the CDR3 is TGTGCCAGCAGCTTATCGGTCCGGTTGTCAGGGGGGACAGATACGCAGTATTTT. Residues: CASSLSVRLSGGTDTQYF.

The chain has TRBV9 and TRBJ2-3; TRBD2 is a possible D gene (5 bases). This CDR3 spans 16 amino acids. Germline CDR1 SGDLS, CDR2 YYNGEE. Trimming shortened V by 3 bases and J by 1 base, and 15 bases separated the two germline ends. CDR3: CASSEAGHVGTDTQYF. The CDR3 DNA sequence: TGTGCCAGCAGCGAGGCGGGTCACGTTGGCACAGATACGCAGTATTTT. Full variable domain (rest looked up from reference TRBV9 and TRBJ2-3): DSGVTQTPKHLITATGQRVTLRCSPRSGDLSVYWYQQSLDQGLQFLIQYYNGEERAKGNILERFSAQQFPDLHSELNLSSLELGDSALYFCASSEAGHVGTDTQYFGPGTRLTVL.

The V gene is TRBV19, the J gene TRBJ1-6; TRBD1 is a possible D gene (6 bases). The ends were cut back, 6 bases at V and 11 bases at J, with 14 bases in the middle. CDR3 length: 13 amino acids. The V gene's germline CDR1 is LNHDA and CDR2 SQIVND (reference sequence). CDR3 nucleotide sequence: TGTGCCAGTAGGGGCAGGGGAGGCGCACCCCTCCACTTT. As protein: CASRGRGGAPLHF.

V gene TRBV7-8 combines with J gene TRBJ2-4; the match to TRBD1 covers 8 bases. From germline, CDR1 is SGHVS and CDR2 FQNEAQ. V was pared by 4 bases and J by 9 bases, with 11 bases of the junction left unmatched. The CDR3 sequence is 15 residues long. In nucleotides, the CDR3 is TGTGCCAGCAGCTCATGGACAGGGCAGGGCGGCATTCAGTACTTC. As protein: CASSSWTGQGGIQYF. Together with reference TRBV7-8 and TRBJ2-4, the CDR3 gives the full variable domain: GAGVSQSPRYKVAKRGQDVALRCDPISGHVSLFWYQQALGQGPEFLTYFQNEAQLDKSGLPSDRFFAERPEGSVSTLKIQRTQQEDSAVYLCASSSWTGQGGIQYFGAGTRLSVL.

This chain uses TRBV27 with TRBJ2-5; a weak D match, TRBD2 (5 bases). The CDR3 sequence is 16 residues long. Germline V gene sequence: CDR1 MNHEY, CDR2 SMNVEV (reference sequence). V lost 5 bases, J lost 8 bases, and 24 bases lay in between. This chain's CDR3 is CASSRTDGLATPTQYF. In DNA, the CDR3 is TGTGCCAGCAGTCGGACGGATGGGCTAGCCACCCCCACCCAGTACTTC.

This clone came up a few times. The same CDR3 also results from other DNA sequences found in this sample. V gene TRBV7-9 combines with J gene TRBJ2-3; D remains ambiguous. The CDR3 has 12 residues. The V gene's germline CDR1 is SEHNR and CDR2 FQNEAQ (reference sequence). V lost 3 bases, J lost 0 bases, and 1 base lay in between. The CDR3 loop is CASSLSTDTQYF. The CDR3, as DNA: TGTGCCAGCAGCTTGAGCACAGATACGCAGTATTTT.

J is TRBJ2-3 and V is TRBV5-1, with 7 bases identical to TRBD2. Germline values: CDR1 SGHRS, CDR2 YFSETQ. The CDR3 spans 15 residues. Trimming removed 0 bases from V and 3 bases from J; junction bases left unmatched: 4. CDR3: CASSLDAGVTDTQYF. For the CDR3, the DNA is TGCGCCAGCAGCTTGGATGCGGGAGTGACAGATACGCAGTATTTT.

This clone has just one count. V gene TRBV11-2 combines with J gene TRBJ1-2, with 9 bases that match TRBD1. Germline V gives CDR1 SGHAT, CDR2 FQNNGV. The V gene end was trimmed by 8 bases and the J gene end by 6 bases; junction bases not matched to a gene: 10. The CDR3 contains 14 residues. The CDR3 nucleotides read TGTGCCAGCGAAATCGGGAGGACAGGGGATGGCTACACCTTC. Protein sequence: CASEIGRTGDGYTF.

About this clone: This specimen includes other DNA sequences encoding the same CDR3. This chain links TRBV7-9 with TRBJ2-1; 10 bases map to TRBD2. The length of the CDR3 is 14 residues. The V segment lost 2 bases and the J segment 5 bases; nucleotides outside the gene matches: 0. Germline values: CDR1 SEHNR, CDR2 FQNEAQ (reference sequence). CDR3 nucleotide sequence: TGTGCCAGCAGCTTAACTAGCGGGAACAATGAGCAGTTCTTC. It codes for CASSLTSGNNEQFF.